This entry lists 17 T cell receptor beta chains sequenced from one sample in a study of blood T cells in healthy people across ages. Combining a sample-barcoded 5' primer with a J-beta primer mix, a second PCR ran for about 6 to 12 cycles. TCRdb called the 5' RACE reads again in MiXCR, with one record for every CDR3 protein. The table records 870,000 or so distinct CDR3 sequences, less than 35% of them present only once. Sequencing was carried out using blood. These receptor sequences come from a woman older than 75 in good health.

This clonotype was found many times. This sequence joins TRBV2 and TRBJ2-3; 9 nucleotides align to TRBD2. The germline CDR1 and CDR2 sequences are SNHLY and FYNNEI. This CDR3 contains 17 residues. Trimming cost V 4 bases and J 2 bases; bases outside gene matches: 10. CDR3 bases: TGTGCCAGCAGTGTTTCCCCGACTAGCGGTCTCACAGATACGCAGTATTTT. This translates into CASSVSPTSGLTDTQYF.

The rearrangement joins TRBV7-9 to TRBJ2-7; 7 nucleotides agree with TRBD2. Trimming cost V 5 bases and J 9 bases; bases outside gene matches: 13. Germline CDR1 reads SEHNR; CDR2 reads FQNEAQ (reference sequence). The CDR3 extends over 14 amino acids. The CDR3 is CASSPPGGPPGQYF. The CDR3 DNA reads TGTGCCAGCAGCCCCCCGGGAGGTCCTCCGGGGCAGTACTTC.

A single count supports this clonotype. The junction departs from germline at one end; a sequencing error may be responsible. This sequence joins TRBV10-2 and TRBJ1-4; no firm D call. Germline V CDR1 and CDR2: WSHSY, SAAADI. The CDR3 extends over 15 amino acids. The CDR3 nucleotides are TGCGCCAGCAGGGCTGACACTGCAACTAATGAAAAACGGTTTTTT. It is translated as CASRADTATNEKRFF.

For this clonotype: The conserved closing phenylalanine or tryptophan is absent in this CDR3, likely reflecting a read error. The V gene is TRBV10-2, the J gene TRBJ2-3, with D perhaps TRBD1 (6 bases). The germline V and J ends were trimmed by 7 bases and 4 bases, with 18 bases remaining between them. Germline V gene sequence: CDR1 WSHSY, CDR2 SAAADI. The CDR3 covers 15 residues. CDR3: CASTRQVSFADTQYC. The CDR3 bases are TGCGCCAGCACGAGACAGGTTTCGTTTGCAGATACGCAGTATTGT.

This clonotype was picked up a small number of times. The gene calls are TRBV9 and TRBJ2-3; perhaps D is TRBD1 or TRBD2 (6 bases each). The CDR3 has 16 residues. Germline values: CDR1 SGDLS, CDR2 YYNGEE. V was cut by 0 bases and J by 0 bases, with 11 bases left in between. The CDR3 loop reads CASSVEGGRSTDTQYF. DNA for the CDR3: TGTGCCAGCAGCGTAGAGGGGGGCCGGAGCACAGATACGCAGTATTTT.

On this clonotype itself: A read error is possible here, since a much larger clone lies one base away. The chain has TRBV25-1 and TRBJ2-4; D may be TRBD1 or TRBD2 (7 bases each). V was clipped by 5 bases and J by 9 bases, with 17 bases between them. This CDR3 is built from 14 residues. Per the germline V gene, CDR1 is MGHDK and CDR2 is SYGVNS. The CDR3 DNA reads TGTGCCAGCAGTCCCAGGCGCAGGGGGGGCATTCAGTACTTC. This encodes CASSPRRRGGIQYF.

About this clonotype itself: With a much larger clone just one base away, this may be a read error. This chain links TRBV20-1 with TRBJ1-2; D remains unclear. CDR1 is DFQATT, CDR2 SNEGSKA, per germline (reference sequence). The CDR3 is 13 residues long. The CDR3 DNA reads TGCAGTGCTAGAGTTGTCTCTAACTATGGCTTCACCTTC. Its protein is CSARVVSNYGFTF.

This clonotype was counted ten times or more. The chain uses TRBV28 and TRBJ2-6, with D maybe TRBD2 (6 bases). Germline V lookup: CDR1 MDHEN, CDR2 SYDVKM. The CDR3 has 16 amino acids. With 0 bases removed from V and 3 bases from J, the gap between germline ends came to 9 bases. The CDR3 sequence is CASSLWSGVGANVLTF. CDR3 DNA: TGTGCCAGCAGTTTATGGTCGGGGGTTGGGGCCAACGTCCTGACTTTC.

The sample holds many counts of this clonotype. The rearrangement links TRBV29-1 to TRBJ1-2; D is ambiguous. The CDR3 contains 11 residues. Germline V gene sequence: CDR1 SQVTM, CDR2 ANQGSEA. V was shortened by 7 bases and J by 2 bases, with 8 bases between the two germline ends. The CDR3, as DNA: TGCAGCGCTGGGATAAACTATGGCTACACCTTC. Its translation: CSAGINYGYTF. Filled out from reference TRBV29-1 and TRBJ1-2, the complete variable domain reads SAVISQKPSRDICQRGTSLTIQCQVDSQVTMMFWYRQQPGQSLTLIATANQGSEATYESGFVIDKFPISRPNLTFSTLTVSNMSPEDSSIYLCSAGINYGYTFGSGTRLTVV.

The chain recombines TRBV6-2 or TRBV6-3 with TRBJ1-2; D gene uncertain. The germline gives CDR1 MNHEY, CDR2 SVGEGT. The CDR3 is 15 amino acids. V shed 5 bases and J shed 0 bases, with 13 bases lying between them. The CDR3 here is CASSTRPLANYGYTF. In DNA form, the CDR3 reads TGTGCCAGCAGTACCAGACCGTTAGCTAACTATGGCTACACCTTC.

On this clonotype: The junction shows a germline mismatch at one end, possibly a read error. The chain has TRBV6-5 and TRBJ2-5, with a possible D match to TRBD2 (5 bases). The CDR3 sequence is 14 residues long. Germline lookup yields CDR1 MNHEY and CDR2 SVGAGI. CDR3: CAGSYYSGYEAQYF. DNA for the CDR3: TGTGCCGGCAGTTACTATTCGGGGTATGAGGCCCAGTACTTC.

The chain couples TRBV2 to TRBJ1-4, with a weak D call TRBD1 (5 bases). V gave up 6 bases and J gave up 2 bases, with 13 bases separating them. The CDR3 length is 15 residues. The germline gives CDR1 SNHLY, CDR2 FYNNEI. The CDR3 region has the DNA TGTGCCAGCAGCCAATCAGGGATTACTAATGAAAAACTGTTTTTT. Protein: CASSQSGITNEKLFF.

The chain recombines TRBV7-2 with TRBJ2-6, with a tentative D call TRBD2 (7 bases). CDR3 length equals 18 residues. Germline V CDR1 and CDR2: SGHTA, FQGNSA. V was clipped by 1 base and J by 4 bases, with 17 bases between them. The CDR3 nucleotides read TGTGCCAGCAGCTTAGATTGGGGGGGGCCAGGAGGGGCCAACGTCCTGACTTTC. Residues: CASSLDWGGPGGANVLTF.

There are a few counts of this clonotype. This chain links TRBV6-5 with TRBJ2-5; the D gene is possibly TRBD2 (6 bases). The end of the DNA aligns better with TRBJ2-7, so the J call may be wrong. There are 15 residues in the CDR3. Germline CDR1 MNHEY, CDR2 SVGAGI. This chain's CDR3 is CASSLSGTGSYEQYF. The CDR3 region has the DNA TGTGCCAGCAGTTTGTCCGGGACTGGCAGCTACGAGCAGTACTTC.

This clonotype was counted only a few times. The V gene is TRBV7-2, the J gene TRBJ1-4, with a tentative D call TRBD1 (6 bases). The V gene lost 4 bases and the J gene lost 8 bases, with 8 bases spanning the gap. The germline CDR1 and CDR2 sequences are SGHTA and FQGNSA. The CDR3 spans 12 residues. DNA of the CDR3: TGTGCCAGCAGCTATGACAGGGAAAAACTGTTTTTT. It encodes CASSYDREKLFF.

Many counts were recorded for this clonotype. The rearrangement joins TRBV20-1 to TRBJ2-1; 9 bases map to TRBD1. V lost 5 bases, J lost 1 base, and 3 bases stayed unmatched. The CDR3 length is 14 residues. Per germline, CDR1 DFQATT and CDR2 SNEGSKA (reference sequence). CDR3 amino acids: CSAEGQGSYNEQFF. The CDR3, as DNA: TGCAGTGCTGAAGGACAGGGGTCCTACAATGAGCAGTTCTTC.

On this clonotype: This may come from a read error, since a much larger clone is one base off. V and J are TRBV7-2 and TRBJ2-1, with 10 bases lining up with TRBD2. Trimming cost V 3 bases and J 13 bases; bases outside gene matches: 15. The CDR3 runs 16 residues. Per germline, CDR1 SGHTA and CDR2 FQGNSA. CDR3 amino acids: CASSFLGLAFGETQFF. Written as DNA, the CDR3 is TGTGCCAGCAGCTTTCTGGGACTAGCGTTCGGAGAGACCCAGTTCTTC.